The TCR beta chain under discussion was sequenced for a study of beta chain features in type 1 diabetes. This clone was counted only a few times. The isolated RNA, all of it, was reverse transcribed, so expressed TCRB transcripts were what got sequenced. Sequenced by immunoSEQ multiplex PCR; TCRdb stores in-frame clones only, minus some. The table lists around 500,000 clones, over 10% of them singletons. CDR1 and CDR2 from the germline V gene are SGHDN and FVKESK. V lost 4 bases, J lost 0 bases, and 9 bases lay in between. The CDR3 totals 15 residues. The gene calls are TRBV14 and TRBJ1-4; D perhaps matches TRBD1 (5 bases). The specimen sequenced was naive CD4+ T cells from blood. This TCR came from a woman between 18 and 29 years old in good health. The CDR3 loop is CASSRYRSTNEKLFF. For the CDR3, the DNA is TGTGCCAGCAGCCGATACAGGTCAACTAATGAAAAACTGTTTTTT.